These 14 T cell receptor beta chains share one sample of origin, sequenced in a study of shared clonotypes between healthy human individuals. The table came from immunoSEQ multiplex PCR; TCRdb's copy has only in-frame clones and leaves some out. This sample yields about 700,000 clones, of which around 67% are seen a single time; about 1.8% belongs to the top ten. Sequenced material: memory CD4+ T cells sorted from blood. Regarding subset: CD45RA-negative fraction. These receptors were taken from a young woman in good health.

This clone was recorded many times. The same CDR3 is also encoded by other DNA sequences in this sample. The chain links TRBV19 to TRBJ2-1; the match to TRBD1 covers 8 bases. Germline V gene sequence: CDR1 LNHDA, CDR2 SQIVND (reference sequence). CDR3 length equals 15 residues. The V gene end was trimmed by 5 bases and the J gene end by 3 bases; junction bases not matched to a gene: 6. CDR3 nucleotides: TGTGCCAGTAGTCCCAGGACAGGGATCTACAATGAGCAGTTCTTC. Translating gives CASSPRTGIYNEQFF. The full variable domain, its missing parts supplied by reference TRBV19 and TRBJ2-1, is DGGITQSPKYLFRKEGQNVTLSCEQNLNHDAMYWYRQDPGQGLRLIYYSQIVNDFQKGDIAEGYSVSREKKESFPLTVTSAQKNPTAFYLCASSPRTGIYNEQFFGPGTRLTVL.

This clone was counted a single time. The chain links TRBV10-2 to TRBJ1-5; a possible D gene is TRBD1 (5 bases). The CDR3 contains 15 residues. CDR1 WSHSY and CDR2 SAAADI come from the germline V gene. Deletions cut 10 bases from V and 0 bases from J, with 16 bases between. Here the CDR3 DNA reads TGCGCCACCGGGATGGGACCGTTTAGCAATCAGCCCCAGCATTTT. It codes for CATGMGPFSNQPQHF.

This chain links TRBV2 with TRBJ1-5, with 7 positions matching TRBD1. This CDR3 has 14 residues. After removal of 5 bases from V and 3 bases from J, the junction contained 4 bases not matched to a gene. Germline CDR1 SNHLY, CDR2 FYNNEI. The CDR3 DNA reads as TGTGCCAGCAGTCAGACAGGGTCCAATCAGCCCCAGCATTTT. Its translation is CASSQTGSNQPQHF.

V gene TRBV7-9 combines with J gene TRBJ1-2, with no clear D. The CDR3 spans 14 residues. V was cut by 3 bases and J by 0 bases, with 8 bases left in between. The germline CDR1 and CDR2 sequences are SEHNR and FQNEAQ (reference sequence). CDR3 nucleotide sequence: TGTGCCAGCAGCTTCTCTACAGCTAACTATGGCTACACCTTC. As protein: CASSFSTANYGYTF.

The CDR3 region is CSVRPLLAKNIQYF. CDR3 DNA sequence: TGCAGCGTCCGCCCTCTACTAGCCAAAAACATTCAGTACTTC. The chain is built from TRBV29-1 and TRBJ2-4; D remains ambiguous. CDR3 length: 14 amino acids. From germline, CDR1 is SQVTM and CDR2 ANQGSEA. Trimming stripped 6 bases from V and 0 bases from J, with 12 bases between.

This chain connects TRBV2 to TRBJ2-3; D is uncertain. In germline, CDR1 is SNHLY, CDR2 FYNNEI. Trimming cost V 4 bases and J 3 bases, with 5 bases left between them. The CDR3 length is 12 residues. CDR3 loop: CASSGQTDTQYF. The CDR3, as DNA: TGTGCCAGCAGTGGTCAAACAGATACGCAGTATTTT.

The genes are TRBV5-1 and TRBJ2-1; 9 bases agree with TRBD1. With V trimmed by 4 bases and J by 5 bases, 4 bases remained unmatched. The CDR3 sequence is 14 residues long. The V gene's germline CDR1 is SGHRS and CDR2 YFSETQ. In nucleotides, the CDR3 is TGCGCCAGCAGCCTCCGGGACAGGGACAATGAGCAGTTCTTC. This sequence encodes CASSLRDRDNEQFF.

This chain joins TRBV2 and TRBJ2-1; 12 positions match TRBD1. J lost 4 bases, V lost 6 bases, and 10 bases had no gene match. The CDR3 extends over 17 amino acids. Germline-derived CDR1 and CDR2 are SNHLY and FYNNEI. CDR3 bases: TGTGCCAGCAGACCCCCCCCGGGACAGGGGGCATACAATGAGCAGTTCTTC. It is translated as CASRPPPGQGAYNEQFF.

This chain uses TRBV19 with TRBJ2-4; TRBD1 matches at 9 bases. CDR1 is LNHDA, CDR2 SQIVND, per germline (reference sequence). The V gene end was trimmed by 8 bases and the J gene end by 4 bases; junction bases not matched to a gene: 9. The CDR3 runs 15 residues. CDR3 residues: CASSDRGRLKNIQYF. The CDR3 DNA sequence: TGTGCCAGTTCAGACAGGGGGAGGCTTAAAAACATTCAGTACTTC. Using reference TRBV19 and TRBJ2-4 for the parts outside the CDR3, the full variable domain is DGGITQSPKYLFRKEGQNVTLSCEQNLNHDAMYWYRQDPGQGLRLIYYSQIVNDFQKGDIAEGYSVSREKKESFPLTVTSAQKNPTAFYLCASSDRGRLKNIQYFGAGTRLSVL.

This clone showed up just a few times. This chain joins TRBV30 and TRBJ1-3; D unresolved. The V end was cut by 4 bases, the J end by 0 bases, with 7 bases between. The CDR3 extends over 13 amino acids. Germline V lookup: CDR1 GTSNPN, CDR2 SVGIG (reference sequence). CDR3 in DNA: TGTGCCTGGACGGTGACCTCTGGAAACACCATATATTTT. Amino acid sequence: CAWTVTSGNTIYF.

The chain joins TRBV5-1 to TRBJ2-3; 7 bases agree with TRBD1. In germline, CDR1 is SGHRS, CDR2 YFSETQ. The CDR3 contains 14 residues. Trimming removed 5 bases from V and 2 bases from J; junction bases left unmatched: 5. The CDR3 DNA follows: TGCGCCAGCAGGGGACAGACCTCCACAGATACGCAGTATTTT. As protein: CASRGQTSTDTQYF.

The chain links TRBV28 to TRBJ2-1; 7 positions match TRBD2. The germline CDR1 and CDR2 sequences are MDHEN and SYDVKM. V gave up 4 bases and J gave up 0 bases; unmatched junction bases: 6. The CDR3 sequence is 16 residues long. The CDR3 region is CASSSGGLDSYNEQFF. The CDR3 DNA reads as TGTGCCAGCAGTTCGGGGGGACTCGACTCCTACAATGAGCAGTTCTTC.

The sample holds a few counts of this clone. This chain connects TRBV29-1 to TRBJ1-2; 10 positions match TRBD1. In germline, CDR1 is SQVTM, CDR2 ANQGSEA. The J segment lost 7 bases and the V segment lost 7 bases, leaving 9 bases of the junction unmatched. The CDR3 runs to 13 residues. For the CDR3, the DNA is TGCAGCGCCGTGACAGGGGGCGGAGGTGGCTACACCTTC. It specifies CSAVTGGGGGYTF. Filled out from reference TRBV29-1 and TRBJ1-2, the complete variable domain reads SAVISQKPSRDICQRGTSLTIQCQVDSQVTMMFWYRQQPGQSLTLIATANQGSEATYESGFVIDKFPISRPNLTFSTLTVSNMSPEDSSIYLCSAVTGGGGGYTFGSGTRLTVV.

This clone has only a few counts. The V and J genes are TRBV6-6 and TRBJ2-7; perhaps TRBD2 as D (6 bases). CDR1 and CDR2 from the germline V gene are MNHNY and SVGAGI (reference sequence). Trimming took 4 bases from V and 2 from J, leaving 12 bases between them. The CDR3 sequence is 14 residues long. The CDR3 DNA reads TGTGCCAGCAGTTCCGGTTCGGGGGCCTACGAGCAGTACTTC. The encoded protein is CASSSGSGAYEQYF.